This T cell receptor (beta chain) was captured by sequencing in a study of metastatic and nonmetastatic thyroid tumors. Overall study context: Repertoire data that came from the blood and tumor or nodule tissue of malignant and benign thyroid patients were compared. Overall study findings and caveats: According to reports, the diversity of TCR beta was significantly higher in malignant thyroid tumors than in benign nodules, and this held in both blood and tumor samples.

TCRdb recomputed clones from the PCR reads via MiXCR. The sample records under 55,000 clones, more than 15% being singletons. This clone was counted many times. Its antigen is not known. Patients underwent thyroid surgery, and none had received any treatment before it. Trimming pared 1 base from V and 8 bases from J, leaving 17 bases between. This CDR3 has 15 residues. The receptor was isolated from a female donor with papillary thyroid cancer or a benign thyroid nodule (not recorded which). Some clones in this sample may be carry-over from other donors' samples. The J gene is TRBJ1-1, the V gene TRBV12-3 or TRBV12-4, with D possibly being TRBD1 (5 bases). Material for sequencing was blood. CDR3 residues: CASSLGGGDTIEAFF. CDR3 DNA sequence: TGTGCCAGCAGTTTAGGGGGGGGGGATACGATCGAAGCTTTCTTT.